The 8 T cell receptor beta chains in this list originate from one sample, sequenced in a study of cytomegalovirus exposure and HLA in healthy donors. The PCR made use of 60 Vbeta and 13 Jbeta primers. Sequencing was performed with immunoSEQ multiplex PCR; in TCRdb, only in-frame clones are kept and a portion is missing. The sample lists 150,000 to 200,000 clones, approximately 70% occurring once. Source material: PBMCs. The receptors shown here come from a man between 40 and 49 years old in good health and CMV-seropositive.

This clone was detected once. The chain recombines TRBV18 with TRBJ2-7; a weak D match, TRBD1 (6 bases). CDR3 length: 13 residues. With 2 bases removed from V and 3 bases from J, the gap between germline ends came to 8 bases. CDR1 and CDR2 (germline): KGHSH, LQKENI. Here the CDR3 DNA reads TGTGCCAGCTCACCATTACAGGGCTACGAGCAGTACTTC. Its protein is CASSPLQGYEQYF. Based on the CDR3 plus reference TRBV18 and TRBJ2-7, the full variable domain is NAGVMQNPRHLVRRRGQEARLRCSPMKGHSHVYWYRQLPEEGLKFMVYLQKENIIDESGMPKERFSAEFPKEGPSILRIQQVVRGDSAAYFCASSPLQGYEQYFGPGTRLTVT.

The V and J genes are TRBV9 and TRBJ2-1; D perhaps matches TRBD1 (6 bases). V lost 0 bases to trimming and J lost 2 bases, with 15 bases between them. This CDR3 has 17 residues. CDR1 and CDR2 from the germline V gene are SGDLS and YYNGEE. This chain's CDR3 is CASSVEGRAGAYNEQFF. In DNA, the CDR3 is TGTGCCAGCAGCGTAGAGGGTCGGGCAGGGGCCTACAATGAGCAGTTCTTC.

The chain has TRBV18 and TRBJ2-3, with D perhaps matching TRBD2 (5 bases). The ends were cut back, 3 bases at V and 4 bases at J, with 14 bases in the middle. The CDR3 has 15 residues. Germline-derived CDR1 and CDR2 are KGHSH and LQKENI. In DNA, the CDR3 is TGTGCCAGCTCACCTACTCGGGTCGGGGCAGATACGCAGTATTTT. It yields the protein CASSPTRVGADTQYF.

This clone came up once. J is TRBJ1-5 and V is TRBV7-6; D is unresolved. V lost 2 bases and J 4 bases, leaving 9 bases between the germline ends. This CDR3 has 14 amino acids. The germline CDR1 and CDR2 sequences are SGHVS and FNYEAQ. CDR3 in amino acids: CASSLNGPNQPQHF. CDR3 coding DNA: TGTGCCAGCAGCTTAAATGGGCCGAATCAGCCCCAGCATTTT.

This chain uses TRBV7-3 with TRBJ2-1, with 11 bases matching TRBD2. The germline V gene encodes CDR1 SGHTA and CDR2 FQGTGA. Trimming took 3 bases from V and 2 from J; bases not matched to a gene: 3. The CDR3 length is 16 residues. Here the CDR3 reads CASSFLSGGAYNEQFF. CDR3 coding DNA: TGTGCCAGCAGCTTCCTTAGCGGGGGGGCCTACAATGAGCAGTTCTTC.

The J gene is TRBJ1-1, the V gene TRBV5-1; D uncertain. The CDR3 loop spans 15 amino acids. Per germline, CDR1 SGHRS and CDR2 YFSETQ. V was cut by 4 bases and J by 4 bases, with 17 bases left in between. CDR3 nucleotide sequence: TGCGCCAGCAGCCTTACGACGGGAGGGCGCACTGAAGCTTTCTTT. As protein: CASSLTTGGRTEAFF.

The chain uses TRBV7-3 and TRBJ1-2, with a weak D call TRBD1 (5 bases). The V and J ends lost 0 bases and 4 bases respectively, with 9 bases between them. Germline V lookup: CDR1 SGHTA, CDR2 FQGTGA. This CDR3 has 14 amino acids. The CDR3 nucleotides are TGTGCCAGCAGCTTAACCGGGGGTACCTATGGCTACACCTTC. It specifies CASSLTGGTYGYTF.

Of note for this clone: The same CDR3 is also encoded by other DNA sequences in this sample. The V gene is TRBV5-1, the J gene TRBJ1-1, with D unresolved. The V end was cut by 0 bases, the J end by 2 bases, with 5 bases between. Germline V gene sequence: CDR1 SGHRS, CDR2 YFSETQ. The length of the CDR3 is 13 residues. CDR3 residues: CASSLGGNTEAFF. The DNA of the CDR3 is TGCGCCAGCAGCTTGGGAGGTAACACTGAAGCTTTCTTT.